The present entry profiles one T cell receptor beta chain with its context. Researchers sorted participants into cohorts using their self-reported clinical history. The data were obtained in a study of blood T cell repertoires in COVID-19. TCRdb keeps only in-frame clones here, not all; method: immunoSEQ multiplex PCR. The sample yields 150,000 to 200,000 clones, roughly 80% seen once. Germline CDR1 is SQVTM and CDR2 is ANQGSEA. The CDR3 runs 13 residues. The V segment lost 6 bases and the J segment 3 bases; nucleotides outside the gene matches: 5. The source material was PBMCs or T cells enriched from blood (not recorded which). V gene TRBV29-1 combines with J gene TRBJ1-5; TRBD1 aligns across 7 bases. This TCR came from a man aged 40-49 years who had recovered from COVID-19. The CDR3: CSVAGTANQPQHF. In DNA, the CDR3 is TGCAGCGTGGCCGGGACAGCCAATCAGCCCCAGCATTTT.